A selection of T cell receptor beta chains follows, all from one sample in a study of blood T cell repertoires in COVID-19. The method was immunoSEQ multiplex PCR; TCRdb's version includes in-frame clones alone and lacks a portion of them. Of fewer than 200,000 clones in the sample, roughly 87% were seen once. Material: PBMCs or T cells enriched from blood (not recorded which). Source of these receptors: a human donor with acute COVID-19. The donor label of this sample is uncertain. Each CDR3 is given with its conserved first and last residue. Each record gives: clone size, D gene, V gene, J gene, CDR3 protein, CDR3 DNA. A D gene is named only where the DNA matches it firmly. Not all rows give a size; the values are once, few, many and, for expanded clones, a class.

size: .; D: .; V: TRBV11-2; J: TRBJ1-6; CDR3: CASSPLGGRRAPLHF; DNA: TGTGCCAGCAGCCCCTTGGGGGGGCGCAGGGCACCCCTCCACTTT
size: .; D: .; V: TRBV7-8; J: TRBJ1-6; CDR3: CASSFQGHNSPLHF; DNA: TGTGCCAGCAGCTTCCAGGGGCATAATTCACCCCTCCACTTT
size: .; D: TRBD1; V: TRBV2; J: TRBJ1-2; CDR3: CAGQGANYGYTF; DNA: TGTGCCGGACAGGGCGCCAACTATGGCTACACCTTC
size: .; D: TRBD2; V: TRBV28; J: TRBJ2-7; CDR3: CASGIGGGPQQYF; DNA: TGTGCCAGCGGAATCGGGGGGGGGCCTCAGCAGTACTTC
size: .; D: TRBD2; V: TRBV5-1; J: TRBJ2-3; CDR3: CASSERGSTDTQYF; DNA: TGCGCCAGCAGCGAGCGGGGGAGTACAGATACGCAGTATTTT
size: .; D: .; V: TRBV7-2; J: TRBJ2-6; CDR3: CASSLPLDRFSSGANVLTF; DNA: TGTGCCAGCAGCTTGCCCTTAGACAGGTTTAGCTCTGGGGCCAACGTCCTGACTTTC
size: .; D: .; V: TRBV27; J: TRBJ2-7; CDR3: CASKSLASYEQYF; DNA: TGTGCCAGCAAGTCCTTAGCTTCCTACGAGCAGTACTTC
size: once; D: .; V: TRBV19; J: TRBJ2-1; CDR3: CASSIDVRNEQFF; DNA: TGTGCCAGTAGTATAGATGTCAGGAATGAGCAGTTCTTC
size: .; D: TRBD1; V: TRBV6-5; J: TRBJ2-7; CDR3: CASLTGTGLEQYF; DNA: TGTGCCAGCTTAACCGGGACAGGGCTCGAGCAGTACTTC
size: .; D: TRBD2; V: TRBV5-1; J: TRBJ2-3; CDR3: CASSLVQRGRTDTQYF; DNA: TGCGCCAGCAGCTTGGTTCAGCGGGGGAGAACAGATACGCAGTATTTT
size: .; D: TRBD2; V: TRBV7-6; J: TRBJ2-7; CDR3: CASSLPPGKRGEQYF; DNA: TGTGCCAGCAGCTTGCCCCCCGGGAAGCGGGGCGAGCAGTACTTC
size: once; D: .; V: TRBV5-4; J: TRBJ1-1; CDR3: CASYAGKGNTEAFF; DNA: TGTGCCAGCTACGCGGGGAAGGGGAACACTGAAGCTTTCTTT
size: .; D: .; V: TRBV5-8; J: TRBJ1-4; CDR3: CASSFEEGGKLFF; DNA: TGTGCCAGCAGCTTTGAGGAGGGTGGAAAACTGTTTTTT
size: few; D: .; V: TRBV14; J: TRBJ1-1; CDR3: CASSQTSGTEAFF; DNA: TGTGCCAGCAGCCAGACAAGTGGGACTGAAGCTTTCTTT
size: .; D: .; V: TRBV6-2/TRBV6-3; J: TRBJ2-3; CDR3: CASSYSTPRWYTQYF; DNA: TGTGCCAGCAGTTACTCGACCCCGAGGTGGTATACGCAGTATTTT
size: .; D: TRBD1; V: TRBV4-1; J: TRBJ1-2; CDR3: CASSQDRGQADGYTF; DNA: TGCGCCAGCAGCCAAGATAGAGGACAGGCAGATGGCTACACCTTC
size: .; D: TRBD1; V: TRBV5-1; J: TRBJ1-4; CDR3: CASSEDRGAKLFF; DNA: TGCGCCAGCAGCGAGGACAGGGGGGCAAAACTGTTTTTT
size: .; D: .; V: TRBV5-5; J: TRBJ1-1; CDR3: CASSPRGYTEAFF; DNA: TGTGCCAGCAGCCCCAGGGGTTATACTGAAGCTTTCTTT
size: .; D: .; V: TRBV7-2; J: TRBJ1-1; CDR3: CASSPNPGNTEAFF; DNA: TGTGCCAGCAGCCCGAACCCAGGAAACACTGAAGCTTTCTTT
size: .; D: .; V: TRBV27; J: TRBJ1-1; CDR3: CASSFTGNTEAFF; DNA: TGTGCCAGCAGTTTCACAGGGAACACTGAAGCTTTCTTT
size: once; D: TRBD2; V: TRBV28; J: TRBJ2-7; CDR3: CASRPQRGTEQYF; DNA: TGTGCCAGCAGGCCCCAGCGGGGCACCGAGCAGTACTTC
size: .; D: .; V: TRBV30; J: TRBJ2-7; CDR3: CAWSVQLYEQYF; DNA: TGTGCCTGGAGTGTACAGCTCTACGAGCAGTACTTC
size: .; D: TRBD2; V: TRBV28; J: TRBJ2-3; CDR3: CASSLRGRADTQYF; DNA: TGTGCCAGCAGTTTAAGAGGGAGGGCAGATACGCAGTATTTT
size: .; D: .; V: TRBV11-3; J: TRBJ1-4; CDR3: CASSLVVGHTGEKLFF; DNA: TGTGCCAGCAGCTTAGTAGTAGGACACACAGGTGAAAAACTGTTTTTT
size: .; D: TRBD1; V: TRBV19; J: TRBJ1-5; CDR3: CASTMGQANNQPQHF; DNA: TGTGCCAGTACCATGGGACAGGCGAACAATCAGCCCCAGCATTTT
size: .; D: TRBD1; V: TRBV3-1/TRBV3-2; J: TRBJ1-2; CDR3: CASRTTGLNDYGYTF; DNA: TGTGCCAGCAGAACGACAGGGTTGAACGACTATGGCTACACCTTC
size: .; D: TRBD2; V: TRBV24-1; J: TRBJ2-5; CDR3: CATSDPRGGQETQYF; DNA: TGTGCCACCAGTGATCCCCGGGGGGGGCAAGAGACCCAGTACTTC
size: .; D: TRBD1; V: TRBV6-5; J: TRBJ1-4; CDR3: CASSQGAMDEKLFF; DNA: TGTGCCAGCAGTCAGGGGGCCATGGACGAAAAACTGTTTTTT
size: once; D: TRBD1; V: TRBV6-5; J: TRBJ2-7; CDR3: CASSYGGDSSYEQYF; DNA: TGTGCCAGCAGTTACGGTGGGGACAGCTCCTACGAGCAGTACTTC
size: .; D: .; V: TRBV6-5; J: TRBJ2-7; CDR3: CASTILLAYEQYF; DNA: TGTGCCAGCACCATCCTACTAGCCTACGAGCAGTACTTC
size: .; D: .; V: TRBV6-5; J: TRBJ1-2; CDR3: CASRPGQTNYGYTF; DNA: TGTGCCAGCAGACCCGGACAGACAAACTATGGCTACACCTTC
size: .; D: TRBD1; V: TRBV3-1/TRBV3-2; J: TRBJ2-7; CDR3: CASSQGGQGDPLWYEQYF; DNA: TGTGCCAGCAGCCAAGGGGGACAGGGGGACCCACTTTGGTACGAGCAGTACTTC
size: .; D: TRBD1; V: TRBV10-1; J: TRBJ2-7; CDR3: CASSARQGLSEQYF; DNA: TGCGCCAGCAGTGCCAGACAGGGTCTTAGCGAGCAGTACTTC
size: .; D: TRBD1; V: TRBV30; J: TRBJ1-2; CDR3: CAWRPPGQTPTNYGYTF; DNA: TGTGCCTGGAGACCCCCGGGACAGACTCCGACTAACTATGGCTACACCTTC
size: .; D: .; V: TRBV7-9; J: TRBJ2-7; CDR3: CASSLGRVVGGSYEQYF; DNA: TGTGCCAGCAGCTTAGGTAGAGTGGTGGGGGGCTCCTACGAGCAGTACTTC
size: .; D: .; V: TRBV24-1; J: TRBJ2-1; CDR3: CATSDLRSDSYNEQFF; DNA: TGTGCCACCAGTGATTTGCGTTCCGACAGCTACAATGAGCAGTTCTTC
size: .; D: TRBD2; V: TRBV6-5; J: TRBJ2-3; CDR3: CASNPGLGTDTQYF; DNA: TGTGCCAGCAACCCGGGACTAGGGACAGATACGCAGTATTTT
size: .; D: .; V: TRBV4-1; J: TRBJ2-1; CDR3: CASSQEGELARGRGEQFF; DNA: TGCGCCAGCAGCCAAGAGGGTGAGCTAGCCAGGGGACGGGGTGAGCAGTTCTTC
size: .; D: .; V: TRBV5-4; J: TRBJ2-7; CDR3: CASRDGGAYEQYF; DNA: TGTGCCAGCAGGGACGGCGGGGCCTACGAGCAGTACTTC
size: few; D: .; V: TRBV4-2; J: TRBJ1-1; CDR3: CASSHSAGWGEGGSMNTEAFF; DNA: TGTGCCAGCAGCCACTCCGCCGGCTGGGGTGAAGGGGGATCCATGAACACTGAAGCTTTCTTT
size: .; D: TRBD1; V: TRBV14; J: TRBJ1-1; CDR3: CASSQRTGMNTEAFF; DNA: TGTGCCAGCAGCCAACGGACAGGAATGAACACTGAAGCTTTCTTT
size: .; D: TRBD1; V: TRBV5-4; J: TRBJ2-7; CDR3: CASSLGPTGEYEQYF; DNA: TGTGCCAGCAGCTTGGGTCCGACAGGGGAATACGAGCAGTACTTC
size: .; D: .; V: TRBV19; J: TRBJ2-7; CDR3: CASSTGHFDEQYF; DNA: TGTGCCAGTAGTACCGGACACTTCGACGAGCAGTACTTC
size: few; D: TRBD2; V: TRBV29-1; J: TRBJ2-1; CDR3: CSVAGGPFNEQFF; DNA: TGCAGCGTCGCGGGAGGGCCTTTTAATGAGCAGTTCTTC
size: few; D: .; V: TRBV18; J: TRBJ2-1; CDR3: CASSPLEQGGYEQFF; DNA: TGTGCCAGCTCACCATTGGAGCAGGGGGGCTATGAGCAGTTCTTC
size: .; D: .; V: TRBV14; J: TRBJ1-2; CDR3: CASSPQDRIFYGYTF; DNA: TGTGCCAGCAGCCCCCAAGACAGGATTTTTTATGGCTACACCTTC
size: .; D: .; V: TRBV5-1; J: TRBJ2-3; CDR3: CASSLVAVTDTQYF; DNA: TGCGCCAGCAGCTTGGTGGCCGTCACAGATACGCAGTATTTT
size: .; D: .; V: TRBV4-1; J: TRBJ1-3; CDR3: CASSQGKYFAGDRNTIYF; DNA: TGCGCCAGCAGCCAAGGGAAGTATTTTGCAGGGGACAGAAACACCATATATTTT
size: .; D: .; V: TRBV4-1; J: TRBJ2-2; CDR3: CASSQEDSPMNTGELFF; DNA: TGCGCCAGCAGCCAGGAAGACTCCCCTATGAACACCGGGGAGCTGTTTTTT
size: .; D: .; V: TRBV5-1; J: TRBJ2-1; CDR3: CASSPAVSPGNEQFF; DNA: TGCGCCAGCAGCCCCGCGGTGAGTCCGGGCAATGAGCAGTTCTTC
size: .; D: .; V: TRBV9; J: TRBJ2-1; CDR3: CASSTLAESSYNEQFF; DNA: TGTGCCAGCAGCACCTTAGCGGAGAGCTCCTACAATGAGCAGTTCTTC
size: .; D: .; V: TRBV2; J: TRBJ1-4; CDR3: CASSEGSAGLGEKLFF; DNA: TGTGCCAGCAGTGAAGGGTCGGCAGGGTTAGGTGAAAAACTGTTTTTT
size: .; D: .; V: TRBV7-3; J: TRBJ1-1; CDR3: CASSLNPPSEGTEAFF; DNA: TGTGCCAGCAGCCTCAATCCCCCCTCCGAGGGCACTGAAGCTTTCTTT
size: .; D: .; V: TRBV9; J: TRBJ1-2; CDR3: CASSALQPYYGYTF; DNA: TGTGCCAGCAGCGCTCTACAGCCATACTATGGCTACACCTTC
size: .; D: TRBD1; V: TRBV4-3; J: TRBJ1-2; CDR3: CASSQEQGAKGYTF; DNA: TGCGCCAGCAGCCAGGAACAGGGGGCGAAGGGCTACACCTTC
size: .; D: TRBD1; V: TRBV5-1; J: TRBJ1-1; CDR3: CASSRDRGLLANTEAFF; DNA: TGCGCCAGCAGCCGGGACAGGGGGTTGCTTGCGAACACTGAAGCTTTCTTT